This T cell receptor beta chain derives from a study of shared clonotypes between healthy human individuals. The study, taken as a whole, reports: Naive subsets tended to show greater estimated richness than memory subsets.

On this clone itself: Its matching antigen is unknown.

The germline V gene encodes CDR1 SQVTM and CDR2 ANQGSEA. The CDR3 spans 14 residues. Unmatched junction bases numbered 4, after V lost 2 bases and J lost 4 bases. Only CD45RO-negative cells positively selected for CCR7 counted as naive CD8 cells, so terminally differentiated effector memory CD45RA+ cells were excluded. The method was immunoSEQ multiplex PCR; TCRdb's version includes in-frame clones alone and lacks a portion of them. The sample has over 2,000,000 clones; around 93% are singletons. Sequenced: naive CD8+ T cells from PBMCs. The rearrangement joins TRBV29-1 to TRBJ2-5, with TRBD2 matching 10 bases. This TCR derives from a man younger than 35 in good health. Some clones in this sample may be carry-over from other donors' samples. CDR3: CSVELAGVLETQYF. The CDR3 coding sequence is TGCAGCGTTGAACTAGCGGGAGTATTAGAGACCCAGTACTTC.